The 22 T cell receptor beta chains below all came from one sample that was sequenced in a study of blood T cell repertoires in COVID-19. The table came from immunoSEQ multiplex PCR; TCRdb's copy has only in-frame clones and leaves some out. The sample holds some 52,000 clones, roughly nine tenths seen once. Material: peripheral blood. These receptors all come from a man aged 60-69 years with active COVID-19.

The rearrangement joins TRBV5-6 to TRBJ1-1; unclear D gene. V was clipped by 5 bases and J by 0 bases, with 11 bases between them. Germline loops: CDR1 SGHDT, CDR2 YYEEEE. There are 14 residues in the CDR3. CDR3 sequence: CASRHQNLNTEAFF. In nucleotides, the CDR3 is TGTGCCAGCAGACATCAGAACCTGAACACTGAAGCTTTCTTT.

The chain employs TRBV15 and TRBJ1-2; 8 bases match TRBD1. V trimming: 5 bases; J trimming: 6 bases; junction bases outside the gene matches: 5. The CDR3 runs 13 residues. Per germline, CDR1 LNHNV and CDR2 YYDKDF (reference sequence). The CDR3 bases are TGTGCCACCAGCCCCAGGGGGCTAGATGGCTACACCTTC. It encodes CATSPRGLDGYTF.

The gene calls are TRBV18 and TRBJ2-7; 8 positions agree with TRBD2. This CDR3 spans 15 amino acids. V gave up 1 base and J gave up 5 bases; unmatched junction bases: 7. Per the germline V gene, CDR1 is KGHSH and CDR2 is LQKENI. CDR3 DNA sequence: TGTGCCAGCTCACCACGGAGCGGGAGTTCGAACGAGCAGTACTTC. This sequence encodes CASSPRSGSSNEQYF.

The chain combines TRBV3-1 (or the pseudogene TRBV3-2) with TRBJ2-2; TRBD2 might be the D (6 bases). The V end lost 6 bases, the J end lost 6 bases, and 17 bases lay between the germline ends. Germline loops: CDR1 LGHDT, CDR2 YNNKEL (reference sequence). The CDR3 runs to 15 residues. The CDR3 protein is CASSPIGGVAGELFF. The CDR3 DNA follows: TGTGCCAGCAGTCCCATTGGAGGGGTCGCCGGGGAGCTGTTTTTT.

This clone was recorded only once. The chain is built from TRBV10-1 and TRBJ2-1; D unclear. V gave up 9 bases and J gave up 3 bases, with 15 bases separating them. From germline, CDR1 is WNHNN and CDR2 SYGVQD (reference sequence). The CDR3 totals 14 residues. CDR3 in amino acids: CARVPLYCYNEQFF. DNA for the CDR3: TGCGCCAGGGTCCCGCTTTACTGCTACAATGAGCAGTTCTTC.

Note on this clone: The same CDR3 is also encoded by other DNA sequences in this sample. The gene calls are TRBV27 and TRBJ1-1; D remains unclear. Germline CDR1 MNHEY, CDR2 SMNVEV (reference sequence). This CDR3 has 14 amino acids. V was pared by 3 bases and J by 1 base, with 9 bases between. The CDR3: CASSLQAGNTEAFF. The CDR3 DNA sequence: TGTGCCAGCAGTTTGCAAGCTGGGAACACTGAAGCTTTCTTT.

The rearrangement joins TRBV28 to TRBJ2-3, with TRBD1 identical over 9 bases. Germline V gene data show CDR1 as MDHEN and CDR2 as SYDVKM. The CDR3 loop spans 16 amino acids. The ends lost 4 bases at V and 2 bases at J; junction bases unmatched: 7. The CDR3 DNA follows: TGTGCCAGCAGTTCTAGGCGGGACAGGGTCACAGATACGCAGTATTTT. It specifies CASSSRRDRVTDTQYF. Drawing the rest from reference TRBV28 and TRBJ2-3, the complete variable domain is DVKVTQSSRYLVKRTGEKVFLECVQDMDHENMFWYRQDPGLGLRLIYFSYDVKMKEKGDIPEGYSVSREKKERFSLILESASTNQTSMYLCASSSRRDRVTDTQYFGPGTRLTVL.

This rearrangement joins TRBV5-1 to TRBJ2-5; D is possibly TRBD1 (6 bases). The CDR3 is made up of 13 amino acids. The germline CDR1 and CDR2 sequences are SGHRS and YFSETQ. The V and J ends lost 4 bases and 4 bases respectively, with 11 bases between them. CDR3 sequence reads: CASSQDSLETQYF. Written as DNA, the CDR3 is TGCGCCAGCAGCCAGGACAGCCTAGAGACCCAGTACTTC. The full variable domain, rest sourced from reference TRBV5-1 and TRBJ2-5, is KAGVTQTPRYLIKTRGQQVTLSCSPISGHRSVSWYQQTPGQGLQFLFEYFSETQRNKGNFPGRFSGRQFSNSRSEMNVSTLELGDSALYLCASSQDSLETQYFGPGTRLLVL.

The rearrangement links TRBV10-3 to TRBJ2-7, with 8 bases lining up with TRBD1. V lost 2 bases to trimming and J lost 7 bases; unmatched junction nucleotides: 7. This CDR3 is 14 amino acids long. Germline CDR1 ENHRY, CDR2 SYGVKD. In nucleotides, the CDR3 is TGTGCCATCAGTGAGATCCAGGGGGCTTTTGAGCAGTACTTC. Translating it yields CAISEIQGAFEQYF.

CDR3 in amino acids: CASSHGGGMGTEAFF. The CDR3 region has the DNA TGCGCCAGCAGCCACGGAGGGGGCATGGGCACTGAAGCTTTCTTT. V usage is TRBV4-3 and J usage is TRBJ1-1; 7 bases fit TRBD1. Germline assignment: CDR1 LGHNA and CDR2 YSLEER. The junction had 8 bases not matched to a gene; V was cut back by 3 bases and J by 4 bases. The CDR3 has 15 amino acids.

The V and J genes are TRBV10-3 and TRBJ2-7; possible D gene TRBD1, 6 bases. This CDR3 is 13 amino acids long. From germline, CDR1 is ENHRY and CDR2 SYGVKD. Trimming stripped 11 bases from V and 0 bases from J, with 14 bases between. The CDR3, as DNA: TGTGCCTCCGCCGGGACACACTCCTACGAGCAGTACTTC. Protein: CASAGTHSYEQYF.

The chain employs TRBV3-1 (or the pseudogene TRBV3-2) and TRBJ2-6, with D maybe TRBD2 (6 bases). Germline values: CDR1 LGHDT, CDR2 YNNKEL (reference sequence). Trimming stripped 4 bases from V and 2 bases from J, with 12 bases between. The CDR3 is made up of 16 amino acids. The CDR3 here is CASSLRTTTGANVLTF. The CDR3 region has the DNA TGTGCCAGCAGCCTACGGACTACAACTGGGGCCAACGTCCTGACTTTC.

The J gene is TRBJ2-7, the V gene TRBV18; 10 positions agree with TRBD1. Germline V gene lookup returns CDR1 KGHSH and CDR2 LQKENI. Trimming cost V 3 bases and J 5 bases; bases outside gene matches: 1. The CDR3 is made up of 13 amino acids. Written as DNA, the CDR3 is TGTGCCAGCTCACCGACAGGGGGCCACGAGCAGTACTTC. It translates to CASSPTGGHEQYF.

V gene TRBV9 combines with J gene TRBJ2-5; tentatively, D is TRBD1 (6 bases). The CDR3 loop spans 15 amino acids. The germline CDR1 and CDR2 sequences are SGDLS and YYNGEE. Trimming shortened V by 7 bases and J by 5 bases, and 21 bases separated the two germline ends. The CDR3 spells CASPYSGTNRETQYF. DNA of the CDR3: TGTGCCAGCCCCTATTCCGGGACAAACAGGGAGACCCAGTACTTC.

The chain is built from TRBV7-8 and TRBJ1-5, with a weak D call TRBD1 (5 bases). This CDR3 comprises 15 residues. CDR1 is SGHVS and CDR2 is FQNEAQ in the germline V gene. V gave up 1 base and J gave up 2 bases, with 9 bases separating them. The CDR3 bases are TGTGCCAGCAGCTTAGTGGCGGGGGGCAATCAGCCCCAGCATTTT. Translating it yields CASSLVAGGNQPQHF.

The chain has TRBV5-4 and TRBJ2-7; TRBD2 matches 12 bases. This CDR3 comprises 15 residues. The germline CDR1 and CDR2 sequences are SGHNT and YYREEE (reference sequence). The V segment lost 3 bases and the J segment 5 bases; nucleotides outside the gene matches: 6. CDR3 region: CASSWQTSGSHEQYF. As DNA, the CDR3 is TGTGCCAGCAGCTGGCAGACTAGCGGGAGTCACGAGCAGTACTTC.

The rearrangement joins TRBV15 to TRBJ1-4; 7 nucleotides align to TRBD1. Germline CDR1 and CDR2: LNHNV and YYDKDF (reference sequence). The CDR3 covers 15 residues. The J segment lost 7 bases and the V segment lost 2 bases, leaving 7 bases of the junction unmatched. CDR3 region: CATSRRQGQGEKLFF. The CDR3 bases are TGTGCCACCAGCAGACGACAGGGTCAGGGTGAAAAACTGTTTTTT.

V and J are TRBV11-2 and TRBJ2-1, with D possibly matching TRBD2 (6 bases). The CDR3 consists of 13 residues. CDR1 and CDR2 from the germline V gene are SGHAT and FQNNGV. Trimming stripped 5 bases from V and 3 bases from J, with 8 bases between. CDR3 bases: TGTGCCAGCAGCCCGACTAGCTACAATGAGCAGTTCTTC. Its translation is CASSPTSYNEQFF. The complete variable domain, with remaining parts taken from reference TRBV11-2 and TRBJ2-1, reads EAGVAQSPRYKIIEKRQSVAFWCNPISGHATLYWYQQILGQGPKLLIQFQNNGVVDDSQLPKDRFSAERLKGVDSTLKIQPAKLEDSAVYLCASSPTSYNEQFFGPGTRLTVL.

The genes are TRBV5-1 and TRBJ2-7; TRBD1 might be the D (6 bases). CDR1 and CDR2 from the germline V gene are SGHRS and YFSETQ. The CDR3 spans 16 residues. Trimming removed 4 bases at V and 2 bases at J, with 19 bases between. Here the CDR3 reads CASSPTVGAVPYEQYF. CDR3 in DNA: TGCGCCAGCAGCCCCACCGTGGGGGCGGTTCCCTACGAGCAGTACTTC.

Turning to this clone: The same CDR3 is also encoded by other DNA sequences in this sample. This sequence joins TRBV2 and TRBJ2-3, with a tentative D call TRBD2 (7 bases). V was shortened by 8 bases and J by 5 bases, with 11 bases between the two germline ends. Germline-derived CDR1 and CDR2 are SNHLY and FYNNEI. The CDR3 has 12 amino acids. CDR3 amino acids: CASSRGQDTQYF. The CDR3, as DNA: TGTGCCAGCTCGCGGGGGCAAGATACGCAGTATTTT.

The V gene is TRBV6-2 or TRBV6-3, the J gene TRBJ2-5; 13 positions agree with TRBD2. The germline V gene encodes CDR1 MNHEY and CDR2 SVGEGT. This CDR3 region has 16 residues. After removal of 5 bases from V and 4 bases from J, the junction contained 7 bases not matched to a gene. CDR3 sequence reads: CASSQGRTSGRETQYF. The CDR3 DNA reads as TGTGCCAGCAGTCAGGGTAGGACTAGCGGGAGAGAGACCCAGTACTTC.

This clone was counted a single time. The V and J genes are TRBV6-2 or TRBV6-3 and TRBJ2-7; 7 bases agree with TRBD2. Germline V gene sequence: CDR1 MNHEY, CDR2 SVGEGT. The CDR3 consists of 14 residues. J lost 2 bases, V lost 6 bases, and 7 bases had no gene match. The CDR3 DNA follows: TGTGCCAGCAGCCGTGAAGGGAGGGCCTACGAGCAGTACTTC. Its translation: CASSREGRAYEQYF.